This is a list of T cell receptor beta chains from one sample in a study of tumor-infiltrating lymphocytes in primary liver carcinoma. TCRdb used MiXCR to reprocess the multiplex PCR reads, holding one entry per CDR3 protein. The sample gives 95,000 to 100,000 distinct CDR3 sequences, 55% to 80% of which show up once; about 12% is in the top ten. The sample was liver tumor tissue from sampling region 2. The origin of the receptors is a woman aged 55-70 years with primary liver carcinoma and hepatitis B virus infection. The CDR3 runs from the conserved cysteine through the conserved F or W. A D gene is named only where the DNA matches it firmly. Clone size is shown for a subset of rows, as once, few, many or a class of expanded clone.

V	J	D	size	DNA	CDR3
TRBV6-5	TRBJ1-1	NA	NA	TGTGCCAGCAGTTACCGCCGAGTCACTAAAGCTTTCTTT	CASSYRRVTKAFF
TRBV29-1	TRBJ2-7	TRBD1	NA	TGCAGCGTTGAAGATGTGAATGGGACAGGACTCTGCGAACAGTACTTC	CSVEDVNGTGLCEQYF
TRBV4-1	TRBJ2-3	NA	NA	TGCGCCAGCGGCCAAGAGGTCCGGCAGACCACGCGGGATACGCAATATTTT	CASGQEVRQTTRDTQYF
TRBV25-1	TRBJ2-1	NA	NA	TGTGCCAGCAGTGAAGGGGAATCCTACAATGAGCGGTTCTTC	CASSEGESYNERFF
TRBV4-1	TRBJ2-3	NA	NA	TGCGGCAGCAGCCTCGAGAGGGGCAGAGATACGCAGTATTTT	CGSSLERGRDTQYF
TRBV4-2	TRBJ2-2	TRBD1	NA	TGTGCCAGCAGCCAAGGACAGGGGCCCACCGGGGAGCTGTGTTTT	CASSQGQGPTGELCF
TRBV28	TRBJ1-2	NA	NA	TGTGCCAGCAGTCCTAACACAGACGGATATGGCTACGCCTTC	CASSPNTDGYGYAF
TRBV6-6	TRBJ2-1	TRBD2	NA	TGTGCCAGTGGTCTACGGCTAGCGGGAGTAGTTGAGCAGTTCTTC	CASGLRLAGVVEQFF
TRBV28	TRBJ1-1	NA	NA	TGTGCCGGCAGTTCCTCTTGGGGCCCGAACACTGAGGCTTTCTTT	CAGSSSWGPNTEAFF
TRBV12-3/TRBV12-4	TRBJ2-5	NA	many	TGTGCCAGCAGTTTGGTGGAGACCCAGTACTTC	CASSLVETQYF
TRBV6-5	TRBJ2-2	NA	NA	TGTGTCAGCAGTTACGGTCGGTGCCGACGTAACACCGGGGAGCTGTTTTTT	CVSSYGRCRRNTGELFF
TRBV6-2/TRBV6-3	TRBJ2-1	NA	NA	TGTGCCAGCAGTTTAGTGGAGGCGCACAATGAGCAGTTCTTC	CASSLVEAHNEQFF
TRBV6-6	TRBJ1-5	NA	NA	TGTGCCAGCAGTTTGGGCATAGATACGCAGCATTTT	CASSLGIDTQHF
TRBV6-1	TRBJ2-2	NA	NA	TGTGCCAGCAGTGAACTCTTCTTGAGGGGGGAGCTGTATTTT	CASSELFLRGELYF
TRBV11-2	TRBJ2-2	NA	few	TGTGTCAGCAATCCTCCGCAAGGACCGACCGGGGAGCTGTTTTTT	CVSNPPQGPTGELFF
TRBV10-2	TRBJ2-7	NA	many	TGCGCCAGCAGTGAGCCCGGACAGTTCCCTTCCTACGAGCAGTACTTC	CASSEPGQFPSYEQYF
TRBV20-1	TRBJ2-1	NA	NA	TGCAGTGCTGGGCGGGGAACTAATGAGCAGTTCTTC	CSAGRGTNEQFF
TRBV29-1	TRBJ1-2	NA	NA	TGCAGCGTCCGCCTAACACTCTACTGCTACACCTTC	CSVRLTLYCYTF
TRBV7-9	TRBJ2-7	NA	NA	TGTGCCAGCAGCTTAGGTAGGCAGCTCAGCTCCTACAATGAGCAGTACTTC	CASSLGRQLSSYNEQYF
TRBV29-1	TRBJ1-1	TRBD1	NA	TGCTGCGTGATCGACAGGGGACGAGGGACTGAAGCTTTCTTT	CCVIDRGRGTEAFF
TRBV6-5	TRBJ2-2	NA	many	TGTGCCAGCAGTTACTCGCCAGGGGAGCTGTTTTTT	CASSYSPGELFF
TRBV11-2	TRBJ2-5	NA	medium-sized	TGTGCCAGCAGCGGGGGGAGCTCCGGAGCAGAGACCCAGTACTTC	CASSGGSSGAETQYF
TRBV11-2	TRBJ2-1	NA	NA	TGCGCCAGCAGCCCTGGAGGCAGTTTCGATGAGCAGTTCTTC	CASSPGGSFDEQFF
TRBV6-5	TRBJ2-2	NA	NA	TGCGCCAGCAGTCCGCGGTGGGGTGGAACCGGGGAGCTGTTTTTT	CASSPRWGGTGELFF
TRBV28	TRBJ2-1	NA	NA	TGTAACAGCAGTTCTCCAGTCTGGGGTACCTACAATGAGCAGTTCTTC	CNSSSPVWGTYNEQFF
TRBV6-5	TRBJ1-2	TRBD1	NA	TGTGTCAGCAGACCGGACAGGGGACTCGGCTACACCTTC	CVSRPDRGLGYTF
TRBV5-4	TRBJ2-4	TRBD2	NA	TGTGCCAGCAGCTTGGAAAGTGCTAGCGGGAGACCCCAAACCAAAAACATTCAGTACTTC	CASSLESASGRPQTKNIQYF
TRBV10-3	TRBJ2-3	NA	many	TGTGCCATCAGGAGCGACGGTTCTAGCACAGATACGCAGTATTTT	CAIRSDGSSTDTQYF
TRBV6-5	TRBJ2-3	TRBD2	many	TGTGCCAGCAGTTACTCGAGCGGGAAGGGCACAGATACGCAGTATTTT	CASSYSSGKGTDTQYF
TRBV11-2	TRBJ2-1	NA	NA	TGTGCCAGCAGCTTGACACGCTACAGTGAGTGGTTCTTC	CASSLTRYSEWFF
TRBV14	TRBJ2-7	NA	NA	TGTGCCAGCCGACCAAGACAGAACTCCTACGAGCAGTACTTC	CASRPRQNSYEQYF
TRBV4-1	TRBJ2-6	TRBD1	many	TGCGCCAGCAGCCAAGAGGGACAGGGTTCTGGGGCCAACGTCCTGACTTTC	CASSQEGQGSGANVLTF
TRBV11-2	TRBJ2-5	TRBD1	NA	TGTGCCAGCAAATCGGGACAGGGGGGGACCCAGTACTTC	CASKSGQGGTQYF
TRBV9	TRBJ1-1	NA	NA	TGTGCCAGCACCCGAGGGGGTCTGGGGAACACTGAAGCTTTCTTT	CASTRGGLGNTEAFF
TRBV7-9	TRBJ2-7	TRBD1	many	TGTGCCAGCAGCTTATCGGCAGGGGGCGCCTCCTACGAGCAGTACTTC	CASSLSAGGASYEQYF
TRBV20-1	TRBJ2-7	NA	NA	TGCAGTCCCCAGGGGTTTCTCGAGCAGTACTTC	CSPQGFLEQYF
TRBV7-9	TRBJ1-1	NA	NA	TGTACCAGCAGCCCAGAAGGTCCTGAAGCTTTCTTT	CTSSPEGPEAFF
TRBV11-2	TRBJ1-6	NA	large	TGTGCCAGCAGCTTAGATCCTAATTCACCCCTCCACTTT	CASSLDPNSPLHF
TRBV12-3/TRBV12-4	TRBJ2-2	NA	NA	TGTGTCAGCAGCGCGGAAGTGGGCACCGGGGAGCTGTTTTTT	CVSSAEVGTGELFF
TRBV10-3	TRBJ2-2	TRBD1	NA	TGTGCCATCAGCCCGACAGGGGCGGCGAACGCCGGGGAGCCGTTTTTT	CAISPTGAANAGEPFF
TRBV29-1	TRBJ2-6	NA	NA	TGCAGCCCAGATTACAGGGCCCCCGATTCTGGGGCCAACGTCCTGACTTTC	CSPDYRAPDSGANVLTF
TRBV15	TRBJ2-7	TRBD1	NA	TGTGCCACCAGCAGAGATCAGGGGACAGGGCAGGACGAGCAGTACTTC	CATSRDQGTGQDEQYF
TRBV11-2	TRBJ2-1	TRBD2	NA	TGTGTCAGTAGCTGGGCTAGCGGATTTAACAATGAACAGTTCTTC	CVSSWASGFNNEQFF
TRBV5-6	TRBJ2-1	NA	NA	TGTGCCAGGAGCCCGAGGCCAACAGTGCCCAGGGAGCAGTCCTTC	CARSPRPTVPREQSF
TRBV13	TRBJ2-7	NA	NA	TGTGCTAGCATCATAGGAATCTACGAGCAGTACTTC	CASIIGIYEQYF
TRBV11-2	TRBJ1-1	NA	medium-sized	TGTGCCAGCAGCCCCGGGTTCTTAATGAACACTGAAGCTTTCTTT	CASSPGFLMNTEAFF
TRBV5-4	TRBJ2-3	TRBD2	NA	TGTGCCAGCAGCTTCCCTCGACTAGCAGAGGGCCTCGGTATTCAGTATTTT	CASSFPRLAEGLGIQYF
TRBV11-2	TRBJ2-2	NA	NA	TGTGCCAGTAGCCACTGGGCTAGTGGCACCGGGGAGCTGTTTTTT	CASSHWASGTGELFF
TRBV5-4	TRBJ1-2	TRBD1	NA	TGTGCCAGCAGTCCCTTCGACAGGGTGACTGGCTACACCTTC	CASSPFDRVTGYTF
TRBV11-2	TRBJ1-2	NA	NA	TGTGCCAGTAGTTTAGATCCGATCAGGGCGCTGTGCTATGGCTACACCTTC	CASSLDPIRALCYGYTF
TRBV11-2	TRBJ2-7	NA	once	TGTGCCGGCAGCCAAGGGATGTGGCAGTACTTC	CAGSQGMWQYF
TRBV25-1	TRBJ2-2	NA	NA	TGTGCCAGCAGTGGACAGGTTCCACGCGGGGAGCTGTTTTTT	CASSGQVPRGELFF
TRBV5-4	TRBJ2-3	TRBD1	many	TGTGCCAGCAGATTGACAGGGGGGAGCACAGATACGCAGTATTTT	CASRLTGGSTDTQYF
TRBV12-3/TRBV12-4	TRBJ2-1	NA	NA	TGTACCAGCAGTTTCAAGGAGGGCTCCTACAATGAGCAGTTCTTC	CTSSFKEGSYNEQFF
TRBV29-1	TRBJ1-4	NA	once	TGCAGAGTCAGAGGGGCAGGGCGGGATGAAAAACTGTTTTTT	CRVRGAGRDEKLFF
TRBV6-6	TRBJ1-2	NA	NA	TGTGCCAGCAGTTACTCTTTGACATGGGGTGTCAACTATGGCTACACCTTC	CASSYSLTWGVNYGYTF
TRBV11-2	TRBJ2-3	NA	NA	TGTGCCGGCACCATAGATCGAGGAGATACGCAGTATTTT	CAGTIDRGDTQYF
TRBV6-1	TRBJ2-1	NA	NA	TGTGCCAGCCCCCTGACGGGGAGGAAGGTCCTTGAGCAGTTCTTC	CASPLTGRKVLEQFF
TRBV6-1	TRBJ2-1	TRBD2	NA	TGTGCCTGTAGTCGGTTGGCTAGCGGGAGTCCTGAGCAGTTCTTC	CACSRLASGSPEQFF